The clone carrying this TCR beta chain was seen more than once but under ten times. This entry is derived from a study of blood T cell repertoires in COVID-19. Background on the study: There were acute and convalescent COVID-19 samples, and they came from the United States, Italy and Spain. Nucleic acid was either cDNA or gDNA, and it came from T cells, B-cell-depleted T cells, or PBMCs.

Germline V gives CDR1 SGHDT, CDR2 YYEEEE. This CDR3 has 15 residues. V was clipped by 5 bases and J by 0 bases; unmatched bases: 8. As processed by the authors: Estimated nucleated cell counts came from reference gene primer amplification. Assay used: immunoSEQ multiplex PCR; TCRdb lists only in-frame clones, some missing. V and J calls plus clone size are reproduced from that table; the DNA served to infer D and trimming. Of about 210,000 clones in the sample, approximately 80% are singletons; the top ten hold approximately 9%. The sequenced sample was PBMCs or T cells enriched from blood (not recorded which). This TCR was recovered from a woman between 45 and 65 years old with acute COVID-19. The chain couples TRBV5-6 to TRBJ2-7, with 7 bases lining up with TRBD1. CDR3 in amino acids: CASSQTGDSSYEQYF. The CDR3 DNA reads TGTGCCAGCAGTCAAACAGGGGATAGCTCCTACGAGCAGTACTTC. The whole variable domain, remainder taken from reference TRBV5-6 and TRBJ2-7, is DAGVTQSPTHLIKTRGQQVTLRCSPKSGHDTVSWYQQALGQGPQFIFQYYEEEERQRGNFPDRFSGHQFPNYSSELNVNALLLGDSALYLCASSQTGDSSYEQYFGPGTRLTVT.